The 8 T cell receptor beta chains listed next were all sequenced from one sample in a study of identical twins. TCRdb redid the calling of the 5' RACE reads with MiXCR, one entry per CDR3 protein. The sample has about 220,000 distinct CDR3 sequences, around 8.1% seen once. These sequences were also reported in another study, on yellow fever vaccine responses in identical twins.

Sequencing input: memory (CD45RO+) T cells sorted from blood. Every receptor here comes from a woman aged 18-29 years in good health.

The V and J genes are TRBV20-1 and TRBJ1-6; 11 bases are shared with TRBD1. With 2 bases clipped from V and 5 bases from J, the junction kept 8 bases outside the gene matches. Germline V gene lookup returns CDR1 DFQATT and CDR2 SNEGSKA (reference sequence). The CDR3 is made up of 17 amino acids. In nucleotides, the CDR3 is TGCAGTGCTAGAACGGACAGGGGGCTTATAAATAATTCACCCCTCCACTTT. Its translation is CSARTDRGLINNSPLHF.

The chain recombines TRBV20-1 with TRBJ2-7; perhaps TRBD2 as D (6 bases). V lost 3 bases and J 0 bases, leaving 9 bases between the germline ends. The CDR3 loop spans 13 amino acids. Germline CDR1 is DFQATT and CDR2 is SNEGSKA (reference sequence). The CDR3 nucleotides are TGCAGTGCTAGGCCGCGGGACTCCTACGAGCAGTACTTC. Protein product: CSARPRDSYEQYF.

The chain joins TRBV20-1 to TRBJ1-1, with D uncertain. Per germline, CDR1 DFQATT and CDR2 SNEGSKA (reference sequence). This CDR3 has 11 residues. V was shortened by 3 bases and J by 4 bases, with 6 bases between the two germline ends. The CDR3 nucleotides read TGCAGTGCTAGGTTTAGCACTGAAGCTTTCTTT. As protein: CSARFSTEAFF.

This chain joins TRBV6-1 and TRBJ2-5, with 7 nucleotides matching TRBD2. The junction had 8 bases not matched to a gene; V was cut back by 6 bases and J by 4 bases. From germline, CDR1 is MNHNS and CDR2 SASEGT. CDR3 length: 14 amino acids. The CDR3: CASSGNWGGETQYF. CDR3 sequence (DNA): TGTGCCAGCAGCGGGAACTGGGGGGGAGAGACCCAGTACTTC.

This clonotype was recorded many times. The CDR3 sequence is CASRGTSLYEQYF. CDR3 sequence (DNA): TGCGCCAGCAGGGGGACCTCCCTCTACGAGCAGTACTTC. The chain combines TRBV10-2 with TRBJ2-7; TRBD1 or TRBD2 may be the D gene (5 bases each). CDR1 and CDR2 (germline): WSHSY, SAAADI. V lost 6 bases, J lost 3 bases, and 12 bases lay in between. This CDR3 is 13 amino acids long.

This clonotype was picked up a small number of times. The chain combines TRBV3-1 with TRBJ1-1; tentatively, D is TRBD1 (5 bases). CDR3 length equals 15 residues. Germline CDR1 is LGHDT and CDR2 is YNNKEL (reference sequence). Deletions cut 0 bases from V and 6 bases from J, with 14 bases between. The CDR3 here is CASSQEPGKAAEAFF. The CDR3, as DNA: TGTGCCAGCAGCCAAGAACCAGGGAAAGCGGCTGAAGCTTTCTTT.

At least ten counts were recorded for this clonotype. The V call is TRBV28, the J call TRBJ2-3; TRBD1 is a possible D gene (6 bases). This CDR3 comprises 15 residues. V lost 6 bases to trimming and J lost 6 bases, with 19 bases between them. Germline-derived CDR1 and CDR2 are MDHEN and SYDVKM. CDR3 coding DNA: TGTGCCAGCAGGATCAGGGGAATCTTTAGTGATACGCAGTATTTT. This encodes CASRIRGIFSDTQYF.

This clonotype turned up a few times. CDR3 coding DNA: TGCAGTGCATGGGACAGTCGAGGGCAAGAGACCCAGTACTTC. It specifies CSAWDSRGQETQYF. V gene TRBV20-1 combines with J gene TRBJ2-5; 7 bases match TRBD1. The V gene's germline CDR1 is DFQATT and CDR2 SNEGSKA (reference sequence). The CDR3 consists of 14 residues. With 6 bases clipped from V and 2 bases from J, the junction kept 9 bases outside the gene matches.